The rows below give T cell receptor beta chains drawn from one sample of a study of T cell repertoires in cytomegalovirus infection. TCRdb itself ran the reads through MiXCR, one entry per CDR3 protein. The sample has 250,000 to 300,000 distinct CDR3 sequences, approximately 9.2% seen once. Specimen: PBMCs. These receptors all come from a human donor in good health (CMV status not recorded). Some clones in this sample may be carry-over from other donors' samples. CDR3s include the opening cysteine and the closing phenylalanine or tryptophan.

>TRBJ1-1|TRBV7-8
CASSPWGGANTEAFF
>TRBJ1-1|TRBV7-6
CASSPQEINTEAFF
>TRBJ2-1|TRBV20-1
CSARPLAGGPNEQFF
>TRBJ1-2|TRBV28
CASSISGTPRHGYTF
>TRBJ1-1|TRBV7-2
CASSPRTGEAFF
>TRBJ2-3|TRBV2
CASSAQRAADTQYF
>TRBJ1-6|TRBV12-3/TRBV12-4
CASSFRHFLSSYNSPLHF
>TRBJ2-1|TRBV7-2
CASSREPVSNEQFF
>TRBJ1-5|TRBV7-2
CASSPRWASRQPQHF
>TRBJ2-6|TRBV19
CASTRTRQSGANVLTF
>TRBJ2-1|TRBV3-1
CASSLEGNEQFF
>TRBJ2-7|TRBV7-9
CASAFRQLGEQYF
>TRBJ1-1|TRBV14
CASSQVSGLNTEAFF
>TRBJ1-4|TRBV7-2
CASSLGGGNEKLFF
>TRBJ2-1|TRBV3-1
CASSQEGWKTSGRYNEQFF
>TRBJ1-2|TRBV7-2
CASSLENPLTGLGYTF
>TRBJ1-1|TRBV7-8
CASSQGSGWTEAFF
>TRBJ2-1|TRBV24-1
CATSDHGRVKFF
>TRBJ2-1|TRBV4-2
CASSPSMERGGNEQFF
>TRBJ1-1|TRBV11-2
CVSRPRGRENTEAFF
>TRBJ2-7|TRBV5-1
CASSLGLAGESSYEQYF
>TRBJ2-1|TRBV7-2
CASSLAAGPSYNEQFF
>TRBJ1-4|TRBV28
CASSSDRVKLFF
>TRBJ1-2|TRBV7-2
CASSSRTGRGYTF
>TRBJ2-1|TRBV2
CASSPEGIPEQFF
>TRBJ1-1|TRBV19
CASSKRGGVNTEAFF
>TRBJ2-1|TRBV7-8
CASSSRTGLAGQSEQFF
>TRBJ2-2|TRBV7-2
CASSLTGTGKAGELFF
>TRBJ1-1|TRBV28
CASNTRTGGFMNTEAFF
>TRBJ2-2|TRBV20-1
CSASTSGRANTGELFF
>TRBJ1-2|TRBV28
CASSQTGIYGYTF
>TRBJ1-1|TRBV7-2
CASSPWGQTNTEAFF
>TRBJ1-1|TRBV7-2
CASSSFTDTEAFF
>TRBJ2-7|TRBV7-2
CASSLRDGAYEQYF
>TRBJ1-2|TRBV7-8
CASSLEAVINYGYTF
>TRBJ2-2|TRBV7-2
CASSSQGTGGELFF
>TRBJ2-7|TRBV7-2
CASSLAGVRPEQYF
>TRBJ2-2|TRBV7-9
CASNPGAAGSGELFF
>TRBJ2-6|TRBV20-1
CSARRSAGANVLTF
>TRBJ1-2|TRBV6-5
CASSYDRAPYGYTF
>TRBJ2-3|TRBV7-4
CASSLADRPDTQYF
>TRBJ2-3|TRBV7-6
CASSPGQIGTDTQYF
>TRBJ1-3|TRBV5-6
CASSTTGLSSGNTIYF
>TRBJ1-2|TRBV7-2
CASSLELYSGYTF
>TRBJ1-1|TRBV20-1
CSAEGFRVMNTEAFF
>TRBJ2-3|TRBV13
CASSSASLAGVPNTQYF
>TRBJ1-5|TRBV20-1
CSATRQGDQPQHF
>TRBJ1-1|TRBV28
CASSRAAEAFF
>TRBJ1-2|TRBV7-2
CASSSYDIYGYTF
>TRBJ1-5|TRBV4-2
CASSQIRDRGTQPQHF
>TRBJ2-5|TRBV7-2
CASSRGSRETQYF
>TRBJ1-1|TRBV20-1
CSAAGSPGAFF
>TRBJ1-1|TRBV20-1
CSARERSVTEAFF
>TRBJ2-2|TRBV7-2
CASSMMTSGELFF